This T cell receptor (beta chain) is from a study of cytotoxic CD8 clonotypes in ibrutinib-treated CLL. On the study more broadly: Response samples were obtained once patients had received a median around twelve months of treatment, range 6 to 36. Whole-study results and caveats: Circulating CD8+ T-cell counts were tracked by baseline clonality, which exceeded that of age-matched healthy donors. Public clonotypes, an uncommon group, contracted or remained stable on treatment.

As input for TCR beta libraries, around 2 micrograms of genomic DNA came from cryopreserved PBMCs. V dropped 2 bases and J dropped 11; count of bases not matched to a gene: 20. The CDR3 has 18 residues. CDR1 is LNHNV and CDR2 is YYDKDF in the germline V gene (reference sequence). Profiling relied on immunoSEQ multiplex PCR, and the TCRdb table lists in-frame clones only, not all of them. The table records 150,000 or so clones, about 80% of them present only once. This clone has just a few counts. Its antigen is currently unknown. The sample consisted of PBMCs, taken after 12 months of ibrutinib treatment. The sequence was collected from a human donor with chronic lymphocytic leukemia. J is TRBJ1-5 and V is TRBV15; TRBD1 matches 8 bases. The CDR3 is CATSRSNRGDRRESAQHF. Here the CDR3 DNA reads TGTGCCACCAGCAGAAGTAACAGGGGGGACAGAAGGGAATCAGCCCAGCATTTT.